These T cell receptor beta chains were read from a single sample in a study of CD8+ T cells in alopecia areata. Assay used: immunoSEQ multiplex PCR; TCRdb lists only in-frame clones, some missing. Of just over 150,000 clones in the sample, approximately 65% were seen once. The material sequenced was CD4+ T cells sorted from blood, taken at week 4, from a patient treated with tofacitinib. These TCRs come from a human donor with alopecia areata. CDR3s include the opening cysteine and the closing phenylalanine or tryptophan. A D gene is named only where the DNA matches it firmly. Clone size is given for some rows only: seen once, a few or many times, or a class if the clone is expanded.

J	size	D	V	DNA	CDR3
TRBJ2-7	.	TRBD1	TRBV30	TGTGCCTCCACGGGACAGGGGTTTTACGAGCAGTACTTC	CASTGQGFYEQYF
TRBJ2-5	.	TRBD2	TRBV11-2	TGTGCCAGCAGCCCCGGAATTGGGCTAGCGGGAGTTTTACAAGAGACCCAGTACTTC	CASSPGIGLAGVLQETQYF
TRBJ2-7	.	.	TRBV29-1	TGCAGCGTGGTGGTATGGGGGGTAGGTCTCGAGCAGTACTTC	CSVVVWGVGLEQYF
TRBJ2-7	few	TRBD2	TRBV29-1	TGCAGCGTGGGGACTAGCGGGGGCCACGAGCAGTACTTC	CSVGTSGGHEQYF
TRBJ1-2	.	TRBD1	TRBV29-1	TGCAGCGTTTACCAGGGACAGATCTATGGCTACACCTTC	CSVYQGQIYGYTF
TRBJ1-2	.	.	TRBV6-5	TGTGCCAGCAGTCCTACTGCGACGGCTTATGGCTACACCTTC	CASSPTATAYGYTF
TRBJ2-3	few	.	TRBV29-1	TGCAGCGTTGAAGGCACAGATACGCAGTATTTT	CSVEGTDTQYF
TRBJ2-1	few	TRBD1	TRBV30	TGTGCCTGGAGTGTATTCGGGACAGTTTCCTACAATGAGCAGTTCTTC	CAWSVFGTVSYNEQFF
TRBJ2-3	.	TRBD2	TRBV5-6	TGTGCCAGCAGCTTCGGACTAGCCCCTTCCACAGATACGCAGTATTTT	CASSFGLAPSTDTQYF
TRBJ2-3	few	TRBD1	TRBV30	TGTGCCTGGAGTGTAGGGGGCGCAGATACGCAGTATTTT	CAWSVGGADTQYF
TRBJ1-1	.	.	TRBV6-5	TGTGCCTGCAATCTTCCTGGTGGGACTGAAGCTTTCTTT	CACNLPGGTEAFF
TRBJ2-6	.	.	TRBV30	TGTGCCTGGGGAGGGAGGGACAGAGGCTCTGGGGCCAACGTCCTGACTTTC	CAWGGRDRGSGANVLTF
TRBJ1-5	.	TRBD1	TRBV10-2	TGCGCCAGCAGTGTCGGACAGGGGGCAGGTCAGCCCCAGCATTTT	CASSVGQGAGQPQHF
TRBJ2-2	once	.	TRBV6-6	TGTGCCAGCAGGCAATGGGGGGCTTTGACCGGGGAGCTGTTTTTT	CASRQWGALTGELFF
TRBJ1-3	.	TRBD1	TRBV29-1	TGCAGCGTTGTAAGGGGGCCTGGAAACACCATATATTTT	CSVVRGPGNTIYF
TRBJ1-2	.	.	TRBV30	TGTGCCTGGAGTTCGACAGGTGGTGGCTACACCTTC	CAWSSTGGGYTF
TRBJ1-2	.	.	TRBV9	TGTGCCAGCAGCGTAGCATACGGGTCATATGGCTACACCTTC	CASSVAYGSYGYTF
TRBJ1-1	.	.	TRBV4-1	TGCGCCAGCAGCCAAGATCACGACCCGAACACTGAAGCTTTCTTT	CASSQDHDPNTEAFF
TRBJ2-1	.	.	TRBV4-1	TGCGCCAGCAGCTACCCGGGACGGGCGGGCAATGAGCAGTTCTTC	CASSYPGRAGNEQFF
TRBJ2-7	.	TRBD1	TRBV6-5	TGTGCCAGCAGTTACGATGGGACAGGGACCTACGAGCAGTACTTC	CASSYDGTGTYEQYF
TRBJ1-6	.	TRBD1	TRBV6-5	TGTGCCAGCAGCCCCGGGACAGGGAATTCACCCCTCCACTTT	CASSPGTGNSPLHF
TRBJ1-1	.	.	TRBV18	TGTGCCAGCTCACCCCTGGGGTGGAACACTGAAGCTTTCTTT	CASSPLGWNTEAFF
TRBJ1-1	.	.	TRBV29-1	TGCAGCTTCCGAGGGGGGTCCAACACTGAAGCTTTCTTT	CSFRGGSNTEAFF
TRBJ1-2	.	.	TRBV14	TGTGCCAGCAGCCAAGCACGCGGGCTGGGCTACACCTTC	CASSQARGLGYTF
TRBJ2-2	.	.	TRBV9	TGTGCCAGCAGCGTAGTGAGGGACACCGGGGAGCTGTTTTTT	CASSVVRDTGELFF
TRBJ2-1	.	TRBD2	TRBV27	TGTGCCAGCAGTTTGGGTCCTAGCGGGGGAAGGAATGAGCAGTTCTTC	CASSLGPSGGRNEQFF
TRBJ2-6	.	TRBD1	TRBV4-3	TGCGCCAGCAGCCAAGGGGACAGGGGGCTTGGGGCCAACGTCCTGACTTTC	CASSQGDRGLGANVLTF
TRBJ2-7	.	.	TRBV7-3	TGTGCCAGCAGCCCCCTACCCACGGCGTCCTACGAGCAGTACTTC	CASSPLPTASYEQYF
TRBJ2-5	.	.	TRBV29-1	TGCAGCGTTGAATCGGACAGCCAAGAGACCCAGTACTTC	CSVESDSQETQYF
TRBJ2-6	.	.	TRBV15	TGTGCCACCAGCAGGACCCACCCTCGACAGTCACTCTCTGGGGCCAACGTCCTGACTTTC	CATSRTHPRQSLSGANVLTF
TRBJ2-3	.	.	TRBV29-1	TGCAGCCCCCGAGGCGGAGGGGTTACAGATACGCAGTATTTT	CSPRGGGVTDTQYF
TRBJ2-7	.	TRBD1	TRBV6-5	TGTGCCAGCAGCAACAGGGGGCTGGGATACGAGCAGTACTTC	CASSNRGLGYEQYF
TRBJ1-6	.	TRBD1	TRBV15	TGTGCCACCAGCAGATTGCTGGACAGGGAAAATTCACCCCTCCACTTT	CATSRLLDRENSPLHF
TRBJ1-1	.	.	TRBV29-1	TGCAGCGTTGAATGGGGGATTGAAGCTTTCTTT	CSVEWGIEAFF
TRBJ2-2	.	.	TRBV30	TGTGCCTGGAAAAACTGGTTGGCCGGGGAGCTGTTTTTT	CAWKNWLAGELFF
TRBJ2-7	.	TRBD1	TRBV15	TGTGCCACCAGCAGGCTACCGGGACAGGCTACCTACGAGCAGTACTTC	CATSRLPGQATYEQYF
TRBJ2-7	.	.	TRBV6-6	TGTGCCAGCAGTGTTCAGTACGTCTACGAGCAGTACTTC	CASSVQYVYEQYF